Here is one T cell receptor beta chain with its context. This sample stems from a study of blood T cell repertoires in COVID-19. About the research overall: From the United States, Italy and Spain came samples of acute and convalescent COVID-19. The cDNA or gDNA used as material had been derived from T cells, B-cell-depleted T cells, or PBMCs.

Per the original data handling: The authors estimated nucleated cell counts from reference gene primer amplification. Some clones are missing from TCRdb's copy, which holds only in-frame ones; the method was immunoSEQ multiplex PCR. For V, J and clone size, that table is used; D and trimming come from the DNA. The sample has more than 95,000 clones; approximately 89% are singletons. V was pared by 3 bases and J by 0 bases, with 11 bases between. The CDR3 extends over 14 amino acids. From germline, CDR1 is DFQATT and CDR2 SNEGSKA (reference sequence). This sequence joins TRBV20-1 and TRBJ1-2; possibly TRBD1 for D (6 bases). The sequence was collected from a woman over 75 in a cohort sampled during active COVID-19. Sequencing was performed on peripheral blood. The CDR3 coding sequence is TGCAGTGCTAGTAGGGACACCCCTAACTATGGCTACACCTTC. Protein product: CSASRDTPNYGYTF.